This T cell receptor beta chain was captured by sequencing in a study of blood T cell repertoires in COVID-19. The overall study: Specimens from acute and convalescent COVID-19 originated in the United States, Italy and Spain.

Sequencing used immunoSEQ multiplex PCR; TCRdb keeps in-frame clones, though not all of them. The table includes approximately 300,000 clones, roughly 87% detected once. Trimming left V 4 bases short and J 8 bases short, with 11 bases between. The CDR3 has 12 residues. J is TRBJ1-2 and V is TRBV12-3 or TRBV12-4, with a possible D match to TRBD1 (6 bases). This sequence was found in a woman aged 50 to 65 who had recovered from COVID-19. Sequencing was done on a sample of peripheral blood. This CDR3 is CASSSGARGYTF. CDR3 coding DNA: TGTGCCAGCAGTTCAGGGGCCAGGGGCTACACCTTC.